The 30 T cell receptor beta chains presented below share a single source sample, sequenced in a study of shared clonotypes between healthy human individuals. CD8 cells regarded as naive lacked CD45RO, were positively chosen for CCR7, and omitted terminally differentiated effector memory CD45RA+ cells. The protocol was immunoSEQ multiplex PCR, while the TCRdb copy is restricted to in-frame clones and leaves out a portion. Altogether about 2 million clones are present, less than 95% being singletons, with the ten largest covering 1% to 1.5%. Sequenced material: naive CD8+ T cells sorted from blood. The receptors originated from a man in his late teens or twenties in good health.

A remark on this clone: The same CDR3 arises from other DNA sequences in this sample as well. The chain is built from TRBV5-6 and TRBJ2-5; TRBD1 matches at 8 bases. V lost 2 bases, J lost 2 bases, and 2 bases stayed unmatched. Germline V gene sequence: CDR1 SGHDT, CDR2 YYEEEE. The CDR3 runs to 14 residues. The CDR3 spells CASSLGTGQETQYF. The DNA for the CDR3 is TGTGCCAGCAGCTTAGGGACAGGACAAGAGACCCAGTACTTC.

This clone was recorded only once. The chain recombines TRBV6-5 with TRBJ2-7; perhaps TRBD2 as D (6 bases). CDR3 length: 12 amino acids. CDR1 is MNHEY, CDR2 SVGAGI, per germline. The V end was cut by 6 bases, the J end by 7 bases, with 13 bases between. For the CDR3, the DNA is TGTGCCAGCAGCTCCCCGGGGGAAGAGCAGTACTTC. It encodes CASSSPGEEQYF.

CDR3 nucleotides: TGTGCCAGCAGCTTAGACTGGGACTCCTACGAGCAGTACTTC. Protein: CASSLDWDSYEQYF. The chain joins TRBV7-6 to TRBJ2-7; D unclear. There are 14 residues in the CDR3. CDR1 and CDR2 from the germline V gene are SGHVS and FNYEAQ. V lost 1 base to trimming and J lost 0 bases, with 7 bases between them. Filled out from reference TRBV7-6 and TRBJ2-7, the complete variable domain reads GAGVSQSPRYKVTKRGQDVALRCDPISGHVSLYWYRQALGQGPEFLTYFNYEAQQDKSGLPNDRFSAERPEGSISTLTIQRTEQRDSAMYRCASSLDWDSYEQYFGPGTRLTVT.

V is TRBV7-9 and J is TRBJ1-5; D perhaps matches TRBD1 (5 bases). The CDR3 extends over 16 amino acids. V lost 4 bases, J lost 5 bases, and 18 bases lay in between. CDR1 and CDR2 (germline): SEHNR, FQNEAQ (reference sequence). The CDR3 DNA is TGTGCCAGCAGCTCAGAGAGGACGGGGACCCATCAGCCCCAGCATTTT. It translates to CASSSERTGTHQPQHF. Based on the CDR3 plus reference TRBV7-9 and TRBJ1-5, the full variable domain is DTGVSQNPRHKITKRGQNVTFRCDPISEHNRLYWYRQTLGQGPEFLTYFQNEAQLEKSRLLSDRFSAERPKGSFSTLEIQRTEQGDSAMYLCASSSERTGTHQPQHFGDGTRLSIL.

The V and J genes are TRBV5-1 and TRBJ2-7; 11 positions match TRBD2. J gave up 2 bases and V 2 bases, and 3 bases lay outside the gene matches. The CDR3 sequence is 15 residues long. Germline lookup yields CDR1 SGHRS and CDR2 YFSETQ. The CDR3 loop is CASSFPTSGAYEQYF. The CDR3 DNA follows: TGCGCCAGCAGCTTTCCGACTAGCGGGGCCTACGAGCAGTACTTC.

This clone was recorded once. The chain uses TRBV28 and TRBJ1-2, with D maybe TRBD1 (6 bases). The CDR3 is 15 amino acids. V lost 3 bases and J 4 bases, leaving 15 bases between the germline ends. Germline V gene sequence: CDR1 MDHEN, CDR2 SYDVKM. The CDR3 bases are TGTGCCAGCAGTTTGTACAGGGCCGGGCCCTATGGCTACACCTTC. Translating it yields CASSLYRAGPYGYTF.

This rearrangement joins TRBV18 to TRBJ1-2, with 8 bases identical to TRBD1. The CDR3 sequence is 14 residues long. Germline trimming cut 2 bases from V and 6 bases from J; bases unmatched to any gene: 5. CDR1 and CDR2 (germline): KGHSH, LQKENI. Here the CDR3 reads CASSPWDRMNGYTF. CDR3 in DNA: TGTGCCAGCTCACCATGGGACAGGATGAATGGCTACACCTTC.

The chain joins TRBV27 to TRBJ2-1; 7 positions agree with TRBD1. The CDR3 spans 12 residues. CDR1 is MNHEY, CDR2 SMNVEV, per germline (reference sequence). J lost 15 bases, V lost 6 bases, and 11 bases had no gene match. Written as DNA, the CDR3 is TGTGCCAGCAGCCCTACAGGGGCCCGGCGGTTCTTC. Its protein product is CASSPTGARRFF.

CDR3 protein: CASSSGTSGMETQYF. The CDR3 bases are TGTGCCAGCAGCTCGGGGACTAGCGGGATGGAGACCCAGTACTTC. The rearrangement joins TRBV5-4 to TRBJ2-5; 13 nucleotides align to TRBD2. The germline V gene has CDR1 SGHNT and CDR2 YYREEE (reference sequence). Trimming at V came to 3 bases and at J to 5 bases, leaving 4 bases not matched to a gene. The CDR3 contains 15 residues.

V gene TRBV7-9 combines with J gene TRBJ2-2; 9 nucleotides match TRBD1. J was trimmed by 5 bases and V by 4 bases; bases with no gene match: 2. From germline, CDR1 is SEHNR and CDR2 FQNEAQ (reference sequence). The CDR3 spans 14 residues. CDR3: CASSWTGETGELFF. CDR3 bases: TGTGCCAGCAGCTGGACAGGGGAGACCGGGGAGCTGTTTTTT.

The chain carries TRBV10-3 and TRBJ1-2, with 12 bases lining up with TRBD1. The CDR3 is made up of 12 amino acids. Trimming cost V 11 bases and J 7 bases; bases outside gene matches: 5. Per germline, CDR1 ENHRY and CDR2 SYGVKD. For the CDR3, the DNA is TGTGCCTCGGAGGGACAGGGGGCTGGCTACACCTTC. Translating gives CASEGQGAGYTF.

The CDR3 spells CASSLNLGRAYEQYF. CDR3 in DNA: TGTGCCAGCAGCTTAAATCTGGGTAGAGCCTACGAGCAGTACTTC. The chain recombines TRBV5-6 with TRBJ2-7; D gene unclear. The V and J ends lost 2 bases and 2 bases respectively, with 14 bases between them. The CDR3 loop spans 15 amino acids. The germline CDR1 and CDR2 sequences are SGHDT and YYEEEE.

The genes are TRBV23-1 and TRBJ2-7; D gene unclear. TRBV23-1 is sorted into the ORF group, with uncertain function. Trimming removed 4 bases from V and 2 bases from J, with 15 bases in between. CDR3 length: 15 residues. CDR3 protein: CASSLGYSYTYEQYF. The CDR3 DNA follows: TGCGCCAGCAGTCTAGGTTACAGTTATACCTACGAGCAGTACTTC.

The chain carries TRBV5-4 and TRBJ1-2; weak D call: TRBD1 (5 bases). Germline CDR1 is SGHNT and CDR2 is YYREEE (reference sequence). V lost 2 bases and J lost 6, with 11 bases in between. The CDR3 consists of 13 residues. The CDR3 spells CASSFSGKDGYTF. CDR3 coding DNA: TGTGCCAGCAGCTTTTCAGGGAAGGATGGCTACACCTTC.

As to this clone: Other nucleotide sequences from this sample produce the same CDR3. The V gene is TRBV29-1, the J gene TRBJ2-7, with a tentative D call TRBD2 (6 bases). Trimming removed 4 bases at V and 2 bases at J, with 9 bases between. The CDR3 has 12 residues. Germline CDR1 is SQVTM and CDR2 is ANQGSEA. The CDR3 loop reads CSVAGGPYEQYF. In nucleotides, the CDR3 is TGCAGCGTTGCCGGGGGACCCTACGAGCAGTACTTC.

The chain combines TRBV5-5 with TRBJ2-2; D is uncertain. The CDR3 sequence is 14 residues long. Per the germline V gene, CDR1 is SGHKS and CDR2 is YYEKEE (reference sequence). The V end was cut by 4 bases, the J end by 1 base, with 8 bases between. CDR3 sequence reads: CASSQDQNTGELFF. The CDR3 nucleotides are TGTGCCAGCAGCCAGGACCAGAACACCGGGGAGCTGTTTTTT.

The chain uses TRBV7-9 and TRBJ1-1; a possible D gene is TRBD1 (5 bases). This CDR3 contains 15 residues. Germline CDR1 and CDR2: SEHNR and FQNEAQ (reference sequence). Trimming pared 5 bases from V and 1 base from J, leaving 14 bases between. The CDR3 reads CASSPGGRENTEAFF. In DNA form, the CDR3 reads TGTGCCAGCAGCCCGGGGGGACGGGAGAACACTGAAGCTTTCTTT.

The gene calls are TRBV7-8 and TRBJ2-3; 7 bases map to TRBD1. The CDR3 sequence is 14 residues long. Per the germline V gene, CDR1 is SGHVS and CDR2 is FQNEAQ. V shed 9 bases, J shed 4 bases, and the junction held 10 bases outside the gene matches. The CDR3 DNA sequence: TGTGCCAGTGGGGTACAGGGGAGAGCAGATACGCAGTATTTT. Its protein is CASGVQGRADTQYF.

The chain uses TRBV4-3 and TRBJ1-5; unclear D gene. Germline loops: CDR1 LGHNA, CDR2 YSLEER. The CDR3 contains 15 residues. V lost 0 bases, J lost 4 bases, and 10 bases lay in between. CDR3 region: CASSQDANPNQPQHF. The CDR3 bases are TGCGCCAGCAGCCAAGACGCAAACCCGAATCAGCCCCAGCATTTT.

The CDR3 coding sequence is TGTGCCAGTAGTATCGACGCAGAGCAGTCACCCCTCCACTTT. Its protein product is CASSIDAEQSPLHF. The rearrangement links TRBV19 to TRBJ1-6; no clear D gene. Trimming took 3 bases from V and 10 from J, leaving 13 bases between them. The V gene's germline CDR1 is LNHDA and CDR2 SQIVND (reference sequence). The CDR3 runs 14 residues.

The rearrangement uses TRBV2 and TRBJ2-7; 12 bases are a match to TRBD1. J was trimmed by 5 bases and V by 10 bases; bases with no gene match: 3. CDR3 length: 12 amino acids. Per the germline V gene, CDR1 is SNHLY and CDR2 is FYNNEI. This CDR3 reads CANRDRGHEQYF. Written as DNA, the CDR3 is TGTGCCAACCGGGACAGGGGGCACGAGCAGTACTTC.

The chain links TRBV30 to TRBJ2-2; D could derive from TRBD1 or TRBD2 (5 bases each). This CDR3 contains 14 residues. With 8 bases removed from V and 4 bases from J, the gap between germline ends came to 17 bases. In germline, CDR1 is GTSNPN, CDR2 SVGIG (reference sequence). Here the CDR3 DNA reads TGTGCCGCCGGTGGGACCGAAATCACCGGGGAGCTGTTTTTT. It is translated as CAAGGTEITGELFF.

This clone appeared once. The chain recombines TRBV7-9 with TRBJ2-2; D not resolved. The V gene's germline CDR1 is SEHNR and CDR2 FQNEAQ (reference sequence). V was pared by 5 bases and J by 3 bases, with 10 bases between. The CDR3 consists of 14 residues. CDR3 protein: CASSGPRDTGELFF. Written as DNA, the CDR3 is TGTGCCAGCAGCGGTCCCCGGGACACCGGGGAGCTGTTTTTT.

The V call is TRBV4-1, the J call TRBJ2-7; either TRBD1 or TRBD2 may supply D (5 bases each). Germline CDR1 reads MGHRA; CDR2 reads YSYEKL. Trimming cost V 1 base and J 5 bases, with 21 bases left between them. This CDR3 has 17 residues. The CDR3 loop reads CASSQVLDRPLGDEQYF. DNA of the CDR3: TGCGCCAGCAGCCAAGTACTCGACAGACCACTGGGGGACGAGCAGTACTTC.

CDR3 nucleotide sequence: TGCAGCGTTCTGGGGGCCTCGAATGAGCAGTTCTTC. Its protein product is CSVLGASNEQFF. The V and J genes are TRBV29-1 and TRBJ2-1, with a tentative D call TRBD1 (6 bases). The length of the CDR3 is 12 residues. V lost 5 bases to trimming and J lost 7 bases, with 12 bases between them. The germline V gene has CDR1 SQVTM and CDR2 ANQGSEA.

The chain has TRBV7-2 and TRBJ2-7; D unresolved. Trimming took off 7 bases at V and 4 bases at J, with 17 bases between the two ends. The CDR3 totals 14 residues. In germline, CDR1 is SGHTA, CDR2 FQGNSA. The chain's CDR3 is CASNPLITGYEQYF. CDR3 nucleotides: TGTGCCAGCAATCCACTCATCACGGGTTACGAGCAGTACTTC.

This chain links TRBV6-1 with TRBJ1-5; unclear D gene. This CDR3 has 15 amino acids. Trimming left V 2 bases short and J 3 bases short, with 11 bases between. The germline CDR1 and CDR2 sequences are MNHNS and SASEGT. CDR3 sequence: CASSEPSKPNQPQHF. The CDR3 bases are TGTGCCAGCAGTGAACCCAGCAAACCCAATCAGCCCCAGCATTTT.

The chain couples TRBV5-1 to TRBJ2-1, with 14 bases that match TRBD2. Per the germline V gene, CDR1 is SGHRS and CDR2 is YFSETQ. The CDR3 contains 15 residues. V trimming: 4 bases; J trimming: 8 bases; junction bases outside the gene matches: 5. CDR3 nucleotide sequence: TGCGCCAGCAGCCCCGGGACTAGCGGGAGCTATGAGCAGTTCTTC. Its translation: CASSPGTSGSYEQFF.

The V and J genes are TRBV29-1 and TRBJ1-1, with D possibly TRBD1 on 5 matching bases. The CDR3 sequence is 13 residues long. V was shortened by 7 bases and J by 0 bases, with 12 bases between the two germline ends. Germline V gene sequence: CDR1 SQVTM, CDR2 ANQGSEA. The CDR3 bases are TGCAGCGCCTCCCCAGGGTTGAACACTGAAGCTTTCTTT. This encodes CSASPGLNTEAFF.

In regard to this clone: Other DNA sequences within the sample encode an identical CDR3. The chain uses TRBV29-1 and TRBJ2-2; a weak D match, TRBD2 (5 bases). The CDR3 has 12 amino acids. Germline CDR1 reads SQVTM; CDR2 reads ANQGSEA. V shed 6 bases and J shed 6 bases, with 11 bases lying between them. For the CDR3, the DNA is TGCAGCGTACTCACCGGGGCCGGGGAGCTGTTTTTT. Its protein product is CSVLTGAGELFF.